This is a list of T cell receptor beta chains from one sample in a study of regulatory T cells in long-lasting Graves disease. TCRdb used MiXCR to reprocess the multiplex PCR reads, holding one entry per CDR3 protein. Of about 610,000 distinct CDR3 sequences listed, 15% to 20% were seen once; the top ten hold around 12%. These data also formed part of another study, on T cells in Graves' hyperthyroidism and ophthalmopathy.

This sample comprised peripheral blood mononuclear cells (PBMCs), obtained at new diagnosis, from a patient treated with antithyroid drugs. The receptor source for this set is a man aged 18 to 30 with Graves disease. Each CDR3 is given with its conserved first and last residue. The D gene is left open where the match is weak. Clone size, where shown, is once, few, many, or a class for clones that have expanded.

NA	TRBV12-3/TRBV12-4	NA	TRBJ2-5	CASSLGVGGKETQYF	TGTGCCAGCAGTTTAGGTGTCGGAGGGAAAGAGACCCAGTACTTC
NA	TRBV29-1	NA	TRBJ2-2	CSVEDTSVQAGELFF	TGCAGCGTTGAAGACACGTCGGTTCAAGCCGGGGAGCTGTTTTTT
NA	TRBV27	few	TRBJ2-7	CAGSPRGHEQYF	TGTGCCGGCAGTCCAAGGGGTCACGAGCAGTACTTC
NA	TRBV7-9	many	TRBJ2-3	CASSPARGRSTDTQYF	TGTGCCAGCAGCCCAGCCCGGGGACGTAGCACAGATACGCAGTATTTT
NA	TRBV2	many	TRBJ1-1	CASSEPGFVTNTEAFF	TGTGCCAGCAGTGAGCCGGGCTTTGTAACTAACACTGAAGCTTTCTTT
TRBD2	TRBV7-2	many	TRBJ2-5	CASRYRLAGGETQYF	TGTGCCAGCAGATATAGACTAGCGGGAGGAGAGACCCAGTACTTC
NA	TRBV20-1	NA	TRBJ1-5	CSARGGMGNNQPQHF	TGCAGTGCTAGAGGTGGTATGGGGAACAATCAGCCCCAGCATTTT
NA	TRBV4-1	many	TRBJ2-7	CASSQGRDIGEQYF	TGCGCCAGCAGCCAAGGCCGGGACATCGGCGAGCAGTACTTC
NA	TRBV2	many	TRBJ2-7	CASSEAGWAAEQYF	TGTGCCAGCAGTGAAGCTGGTTGGGCTGCAGAGCAGTACTTC
NA	TRBV10-3	NA	TRBJ1-2	CAISDGGTFYGYTF	TGTGCCATCAGTGATGGCGGGACATTTTATGGCTACACCTTC
TRBD2	TRBV11-2	NA	TRBJ2-3	CASSWPFRLAGVTDTQYF	TGTGCCAGCAGCTGGCCATTTAGGCTAGCGGGAGTCACAGATACGCAGTATTTT
NA	TRBV10-1	few	TRBJ1-1	CASSETDYIGAFF	TGCGCCAGCAGTGAAACGGATTATATCGGAGCTTTCTTT
TRBD1	TRBV6-5	many	TRBJ2-7	CASSYNGQAYEQYF	TGTGCCAGCAGTTACAATGGACAGGCCTACGAGCAGTACTTC
TRBD2	TRBV3-1	many	TRBJ2-1	CASSPRGASYNEQFF	TGTGCCAGCAGCCCGCGGGGGGCTTCCTACAATGAGCAGTTCTTC
TRBD1	TRBV3-1	many	TRBJ1-2	CASSPLRGGGYGYTF	TGTGCCAGCAGCCCCTTAAGAGGGGGCGGCTATGGCTACACCTTC
TRBD2	TRBV7-9	many	TRBJ2-1	CARGTSNEQFF	TGTGCCAGAGGGACTAGCAATGAGCAGTTCTTC
TRBD2	TRBV7-3	NA	TRBJ2-1	CASSLPGAGGGYNEQFF	TGTGCCAGCAGCTTACCCGGAGCGGGAGGGGGTTACAATGAGCAGTTCTTC
TRBD1	TRBV13	many	TRBJ2-7	CASGDRQGHGEQYF	TGTGCCAGCGGGGACAGACAGGGCCATGGGGAGCAGTACTTC
NA	TRBV20-1	few	TRBJ2-2	CSAAPLQDANTGELFF	TGCAGTGCCGCACCGCTACAGGACGCGAACACCGGGGAGCTGTTTTTT
NA	TRBV12-3/TRBV12-4	NA	TRBJ2-5	CTSTLGVYQETQYF	TGTACCAGCACTTTAGGCGTGTACCAAGAGACCCAGTACTTC
TRBD1	TRBV19	NA	TRBJ1-1	CASSPGGPTEAFF	TGTGCCAGTAGTCCAGGGGGGCCCACTGAAGCTTTCTTT
NA	TRBV12-3/TRBV12-4	few	TRBJ2-7	CASRGTGGPGEQYF	TGTGCCAGCAGGGGGACTGGCGGTCCCGGCGAGCAGTACTTC
TRBD2	TRBV20-1	NA	TRBJ2-3	CSATASSGIGDTQYF	TGCAGTGCTACCGCGTCTAGCGGGATAGGCGATACGCAGTATTTT
NA	TRBV6-5	few	TRBJ1-2	CASSYSWGQENYGYTF	TGTGCCAGCAGTTACAGTTGGGGGCAGGAGAACTATGGCTACACCTTC
TRBD2	TRBV7-2	many	TRBJ2-3	CASSPAIAGVADTQYF	TGTGCCAGCAGCCCGGCAATCGCGGGGGTTGCAGATACGCAGTATTTT
NA	TRBV14	few	TRBJ2-1	CASSHGRLVPYNEQFF	TGTGCCAGCAGCCATGGTCGGTTAGTCCCCTACAATGAGCAGTTCTTC
TRBD2	TRBV7-2	NA	TRBJ2-1	CASSLVGGSVHNEQFF	TGTGCCAGCAGCTTAGTGGGCGGGAGTGTCCACAATGAGCAGTTCTTC
NA	TRBV27	many	TRBJ2-7	CASSPDRFYEQYF	TGTGCCAGCAGTCCCGACAGGTTTTACGAGCAGTACTTC
NA	TRBV20-1	many	TRBJ2-5	CSAREAEGYRGQETQYF	TGCAGTGCTAGAGAGGCGGAGGGTTACAGGGGCCAAGAGACCCAGTACTTC
NA	TRBV7-9	many	TRBJ1-2	CASSLIGRENYGYTF	TGTGCCAGCAGCTTAATCGGCAGGGAGAACTATGGCTACACCTTC
NA	TRBV3-1	NA	TRBJ2-2	CASSQDRGAIQIAIGLTGELFF	TGTGCCAGCAGCCAGGACCGAGGGGCTATTCAGATAGCAATCGGGTTGACCGGGGAGCTGTTTTTT